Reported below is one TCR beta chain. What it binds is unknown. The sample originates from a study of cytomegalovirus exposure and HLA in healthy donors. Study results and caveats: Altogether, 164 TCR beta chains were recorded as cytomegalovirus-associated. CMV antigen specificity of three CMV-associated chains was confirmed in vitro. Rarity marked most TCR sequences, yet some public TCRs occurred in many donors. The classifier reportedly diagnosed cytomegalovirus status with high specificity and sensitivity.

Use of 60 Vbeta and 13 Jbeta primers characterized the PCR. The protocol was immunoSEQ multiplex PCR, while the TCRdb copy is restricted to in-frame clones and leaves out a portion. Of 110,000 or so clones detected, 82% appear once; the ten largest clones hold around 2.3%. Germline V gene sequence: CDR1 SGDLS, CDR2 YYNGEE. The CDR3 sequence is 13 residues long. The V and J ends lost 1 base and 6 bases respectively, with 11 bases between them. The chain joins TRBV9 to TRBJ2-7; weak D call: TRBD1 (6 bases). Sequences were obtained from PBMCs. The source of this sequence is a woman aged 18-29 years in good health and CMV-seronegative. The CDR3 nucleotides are TGTGCCAGCAGCGTAACTAAAGGGGGCGAGCAGTACTTC. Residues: CASSVTKGGEQYF.